This record looks at one TCR beta chain sequence and its context. Antigen specificity is unknown. V lost 4 bases and J lost 1, with 11 bases in between. CDR1 is KGHSH, CDR2 LQKENI, per germline. The CDR3 is made up of 14 amino acids. TCRdb reprocessed the RT-PCR reads via MiXCR and lists one record per CDR3 protein. The table lists over 150,000 distinct CDR3 sequences, 9.5% to 13% of them singletons. This entry comes from a study of response to subunit inactivated influenza vaccine. Study-level findings and limits: The authors suggested that every seasonal influenza vaccination recruits few new T cells.

The input for sequencing was non-naive T cells sorted from PBMCs, taken roughly 45 days after vaccination. V and J are TRBV18 and TRBJ2-7, with D unresolved. The TCR originated in a man in his fifties or sixties who received an inactivated influenza vaccine. In nucleotides, the CDR3 is TGTGCCAGCTCACGGGGTGCACAGTCCTACGAGCAGTACTTC. Protein: CASSRGAQSYEQYF. Using reference TRBV18 and TRBJ2-7 for the parts outside the CDR3, the full variable domain is NAGVMQNPRHLVRRRGQEARLRCSPMKGHSHVYWYRQLPEEGLKFMVYLQKENIIDESGMPKERFSAEFPKEGPSILRIQQVVRGDSAAYFCASSRGAQSYEQYFGPGTRLTVT.